One TCR beta chain is described in this entry. This specimen comes from a study of blood T cell repertoires in COVID-19. Looking at the study overall: Some COVID-19 samples were acute and others convalescent; all came from the United States, Italy and Spain.

Only in-frame clones appear in the TCRdb table, and some are missing; sequencing was by immunoSEQ multiplex PCR. The table shows about 220,000 clones, with around 86% occurring only once. Enrolled during active infection, Seattle patients were then followed longitudinally. Between the trimmed V and J ends, which lost 4 bases and 2 bases, there was a span of 9 bases. CDR3 length: 14 amino acids. CDR1 is SQVTM, CDR2 ANQGSEA, per germline. Sequencing input: peripheral blood. The clonotype originates from a woman aged 70-85 years with COVID-19, enrolled during active disease. The V call is TRBV29-1, the J call TRBJ2-6; tentatively, D is TRBD2 (6 bases). Here the CDR3 DNA reads TGCAGCGTTGTCGGGGGAGCTGGGGCCAACGTCCTGACTTTC. This gives the protein CSVVGGAGANVLTF.